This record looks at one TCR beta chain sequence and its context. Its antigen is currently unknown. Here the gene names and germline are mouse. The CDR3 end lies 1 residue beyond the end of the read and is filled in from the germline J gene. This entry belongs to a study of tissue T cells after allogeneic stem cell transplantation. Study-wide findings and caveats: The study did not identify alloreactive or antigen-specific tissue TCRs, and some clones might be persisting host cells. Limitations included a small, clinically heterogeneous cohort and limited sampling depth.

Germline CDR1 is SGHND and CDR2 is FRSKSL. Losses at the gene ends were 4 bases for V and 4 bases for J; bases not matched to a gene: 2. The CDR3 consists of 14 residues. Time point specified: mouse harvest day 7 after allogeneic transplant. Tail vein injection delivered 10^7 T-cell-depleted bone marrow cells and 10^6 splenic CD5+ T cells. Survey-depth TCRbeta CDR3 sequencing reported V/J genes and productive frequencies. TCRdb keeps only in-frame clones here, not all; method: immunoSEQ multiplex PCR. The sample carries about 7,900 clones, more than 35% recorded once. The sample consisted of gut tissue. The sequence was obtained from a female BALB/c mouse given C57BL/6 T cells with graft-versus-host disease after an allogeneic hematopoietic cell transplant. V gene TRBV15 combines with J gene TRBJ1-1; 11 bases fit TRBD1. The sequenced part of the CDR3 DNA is TGTGCCAGCAGTTCGGGACAGGGGGGCACAGAAGTCTTC. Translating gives CASSSGQGGTEVF. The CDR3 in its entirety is CASSSGQGGTEVFF. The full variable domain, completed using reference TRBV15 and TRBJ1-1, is DAGVTQTPRHEVAEKGQTIILKCEPVSGHNDLFWYRQTKIQGLELLSYFRSKSLMEDGGAFKDRFKAEMLNSSFSTLKIQPTEPKDSAVYLCASSSGQGGTEVFFGKGTRLTVV.